Listed here are 2 T cell receptor beta chains from one sample, sequenced in a study of cytotoxic CD8 clonotypes in ibrutinib-treated CLL. The protocol was immunoSEQ multiplex PCR, while the TCRdb copy is restricted to in-frame clones and leaves out a portion. The sample consists of 42,000 or so clones, 68% of them appearing once. The specimen comprised PBMCs, sampled at disease progression, from a patient treated with ibrutinib. These receptors were taken from a human donor with chronic lymphocytic leukemia.

V and J are TRBV9 and TRBJ1-6, with TRBD1 matching over 10 bases. V shed 2 bases, J shed 7 bases, and the junction held 3 bases outside the gene matches. This CDR3 is 15 amino acids long. The germline V gene encodes CDR1 SGDLS and CDR2 YYNGEE. The CDR3 DNA follows: TGTGCCAGCAGCGTCCAGGGACAGGGGAATTCACCCCTCCACTTT. Translating it yields CASSVQGQGNSPLHF.

This clone has a handful of counts. The rearrangement links TRBV11-3 to TRBJ2-2, with D maybe TRBD1 (5 bases). The V end was cut by 5 bases, the J end by 1 base, with 26 bases between. Germline CDR1 is SGHNT and CDR2 is YENEEA. The CDR3 has 20 residues. Here the CDR3 DNA reads TGTGCCAGCAGCCTGAACAGGATACCTCTGGCCCTAGAGAACACCGGGGAGCTGTTTTTT. Translation gives CASSLNRIPLALENTGELFF. The whole variable domain, filled in from reference TRBV11-3 and TRBJ2-2, reads EAGVVQSPRYKIIEKKQPVAFWCNPISGHNTLYWYLQNLGQGPELLIRYENEEAVDDSQLPKDRFSAERLKGVDSTLKIQPAELGDSAVYLCASSLNRIPLALENTGELFFGEGSRLTVL.